This TCR beta chain was identified in a study of low-dose radiotherapy and immunotherapy resistance in tumors. Study-level background: Nivolumab was given to patients as a 240 mg flat dose every two weeks, and ipilimumab at 1 mg/kg every six weeks. Both were delivered intravenously. The authors gave intravenous cyclophosphamide 200 mg/m2 every two weeks, one day before radiation and immunotherapy.

V was clipped by 5 bases and J by 1 base, with 8 bases between them. The CDR3 is made up of 14 amino acids. Germline-derived CDR1 and CDR2 are SGHVS and FQNEAQ. TRAV- and TRBV-specific primers, spanning alpha and beta chains, primed first-strand cDNA. TCRs were amplified for 15 to 25 PCR cycles with a constant-region primer and V-primer adapter. In vitro transcription served to amplify the mRNA that had been isolated. From the reads, TCRdb called clonotypes with MiXCR, one entry per CDR3 protein. The data hold about 60,000 distinct CDR3 sequences, with less than 30% observed a single time. This sample's time point: after trial treatment. As for treatment: LDRT plus nivolumab, ipilimumab, low-dose cyclophosphamide and aspirin (RACIN trial). The treatment that donors received included nivolumab, ipilimumab, aspirin, low-dose cyclophosphamide and low-dose radiotherapy.

This sample comprised PBMCs, obtained after low-dose radiotherapy plus immunotherapy. This clonotype was obtained from a male donor with prostate cancer. The chain carries TRBV7-8 and TRBJ2-2; perhaps TRBD1 as D (5 bases). The CDR3 sequence: CASSLDKNTGELFF. The CDR3, as DNA: TGTGCCAGCAGCCTGGACAAGAACACCGGGGAGCTGTTTTTT. The whole variable domain, remainder taken from reference TRBV7-8 and TRBJ2-2, is GAGVSQSPRYKVAKRGQDVALRCDPISGHVSLFWYQQALGQGPEFLTYFQNEAQLDKSGLPSDRFFAERPEGSVSTLKIQRTQQEDSAVYLCASSLDKNTGELFFGEGSRLTVL.